These 8 T cell receptor beta chains share one sample of origin, sequenced in a study of blood T cell repertoires in COVID-19 (dated by TCRdb to 2018 to 2020). Receptor libraries were prepared by the immunoSEQ multiplex PCR assay. TCRdb mirrors the immuneACCESS table, restricted to in-frame sequences. Some clones are absent from its copies; in checked studies, under half trace to an unresolved V gene, and the reason for the others is unknown. Recorded for this sample are 250,000 to 350,000 clones; over 75% of them occurred a single time. Jointly, the top ten make up approximately 2.5% of the sample. Sequences were obtained from PBMCs or T cells enriched from blood (not recorded which). These receptors were obtained from a young woman who had recovered from COVID-19.

V is TRBV28 and J is TRBJ1-2; possibly TRBD1 for D (5 bases). V shed 5 bases and J shed 3 bases, with 19 bases lying between them. The germline V gene encodes CDR1 MDHEN and CDR2 SYDVKM. This CDR3 contains 16 residues. In nucleotides, the CDR3 is TGTGCCAGCAGTCTCCTGGGGAAGGGGTCAGACTATGGCTACACCTTC. Its protein product is CASSLLGKGSDYGYTF.

This chain links TRBV13 with TRBJ1-6; D possibly corresponds to TRBD1 (5 bases). The CDR3 has 14 residues. Deletions cut 3 bases from V and 9 bases from J, with 12 bases between. Germline lookup yields CDR1 PRHDT and CDR2 FYEKMQ (reference sequence). The CDR3 reads CASSLWQGGSPLHF. The CDR3 DNA reads as TGTGCCAGCAGCTTGTGGCAGGGAGGTTCACCCCTCCACTTT.

This sequence joins TRBV28 and TRBJ2-3; TRBD2 aligns across 11 bases. V trimming: 2 bases; J trimming: 3 bases; junction bases outside the gene matches: 10. Germline CDR1 MDHEN, CDR2 SYDVKM. This CDR3 region has 18 residues. CDR3 DNA: TGTGCCAGCAGTTTAGGGGCTAGCGGGGGGAGTTTTACAGATACGCAGTATTTT. This encodes CASSLGASGGSFTDTQYF.

The chain uses TRBV10-1 and TRBJ2-1; TRBD2 aligns across 12 bases. V lost 2 bases, J lost 1 base, and 12 bases stayed unmatched. CDR3 length: 20 amino acids. The germline gives CDR1 WNHNN, CDR2 SYGVQD (reference sequence). CDR3 DNA: TGCGCCAGCAGTGAGCCCGCCGGGCTAGCGGGGGGGCTGTCCTACAATGAGCAGTTCTTC. It is translated as CASSEPAGLAGGLSYNEQFF.

The J gene is TRBJ2-7, the V gene TRBV20-1; 9 bases are shared with TRBD1. Germline V gene sequence: CDR1 DFQATT, CDR2 SNEGSKA (reference sequence). V was pared by 3 bases and J by 2 bases, with 14 bases of the junction left unmatched. The CDR3 totals 17 residues. CDR3 in amino acids: CSASGRGTGKSPYEQYF. CDR3 sequence (DNA): TGCAGTGCTAGTGGCCGCGGGACAGGGAAATCCCCCTACGAGCAGTACTTC.

The V gene is TRBV7-9, the J gene TRBJ1-2; D call uncertain. Germline loops: CDR1 SEHNR, CDR2 FQNEAQ (reference sequence). Trimming removed 1 base from V and 4 bases from J, with 10 bases in between. This CDR3 is 14 amino acids long. CDR3 sequence: CASSLGRESYGYTF. Here the CDR3 DNA reads TGTGCCAGCAGCTTAGGGCGGGAATCCTATGGCTACACCTTC.

This sequence joins TRBV2 and TRBJ1-1; D is perhaps TRBD1 (6 bases). Between the trimmed V and J ends, which lost 6 bases and 4 bases, there was a span of 12 bases. CDR3 size: 13 residues. Germline values: CDR1 SNHLY, CDR2 FYNNEI. Here the CDR3 DNA reads TGTGCCAGCAGGGGGGCAGGGAGCACTGAAGCTTTCTTT. Protein: CASRGAGSTEAFF.

This sequence joins TRBV27 and TRBJ1-1; weak D call: TRBD1 (6 bases). Germline V CDR1 and CDR2: MNHEY, SMNVEV (reference sequence). The germline V and J ends were trimmed by 5 bases and 1 base, with 14 bases remaining between them. The CDR3 covers 15 residues. The CDR3: CASSPLGAENTEAFF. The CDR3 DNA reads TGTGCCAGCAGTCCCCTGGGGGCAGAGAACACTGAAGCTTTCTTT.